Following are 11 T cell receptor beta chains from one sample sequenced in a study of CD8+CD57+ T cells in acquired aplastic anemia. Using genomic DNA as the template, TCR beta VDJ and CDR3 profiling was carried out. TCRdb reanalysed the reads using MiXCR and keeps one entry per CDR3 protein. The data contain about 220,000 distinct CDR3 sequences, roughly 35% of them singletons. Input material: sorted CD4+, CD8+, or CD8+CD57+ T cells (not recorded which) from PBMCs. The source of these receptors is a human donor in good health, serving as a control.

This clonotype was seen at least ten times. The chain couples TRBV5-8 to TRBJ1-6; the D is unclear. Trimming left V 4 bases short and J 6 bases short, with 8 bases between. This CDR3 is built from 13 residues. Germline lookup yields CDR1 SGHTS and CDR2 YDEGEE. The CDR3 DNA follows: TGTGCCAGCAGCACTTCAGCTAATTCACCCCTCCACTTT. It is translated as CASSTSANSPLHF.

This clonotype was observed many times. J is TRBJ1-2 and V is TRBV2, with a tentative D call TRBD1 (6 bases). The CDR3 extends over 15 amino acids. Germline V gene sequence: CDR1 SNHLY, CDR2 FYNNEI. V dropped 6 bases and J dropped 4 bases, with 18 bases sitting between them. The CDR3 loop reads CASSVKQGIPYGYTF. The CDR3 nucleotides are TGTGCCAGCAGCGTCAAACAGGGAATCCCCTATGGCTACACCTTC. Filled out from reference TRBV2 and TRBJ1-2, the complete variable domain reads EPEVTQTPSHQVTQMGQEVILRCVPISNHLYFYWYRQILGQKVEFLVSFYNNEISEKSEIFDDQFSVERPDGSNFTLKIRSTKLEDSAMYFCASSVKQGIPYGYTFGSGTRLTVV.

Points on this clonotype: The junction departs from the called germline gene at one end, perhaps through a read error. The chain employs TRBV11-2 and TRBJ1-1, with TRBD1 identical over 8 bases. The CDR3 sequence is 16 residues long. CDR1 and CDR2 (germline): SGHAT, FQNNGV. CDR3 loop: CANSSRDRPMNTEAFF. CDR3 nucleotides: TGTGCCAACAGCTCCCGGGACAGGCCGATGAACACTGAAGCTTTCTTT.

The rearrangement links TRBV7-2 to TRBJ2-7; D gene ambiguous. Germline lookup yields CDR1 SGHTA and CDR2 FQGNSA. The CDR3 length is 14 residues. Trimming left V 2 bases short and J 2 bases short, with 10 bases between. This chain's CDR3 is CASSLNPATYEQYF. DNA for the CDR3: TGTGCCAGCAGCTTAAATCCAGCTACCTACGAGCAGTACTTC.

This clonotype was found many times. DNA for the CDR3: TGTGCCAGCAGCCCACTTTCCGGGGTACATGGCTACACCTTC. Translated, it gives CASSPLSGVHGYTF. The genes are TRBV7-2 and TRBJ1-2; D gene ambiguous. The CDR3 sequence is 14 residues long. Germline-derived CDR1 and CDR2 are SGHTA and FQGNSA. Trimming cost V 5 bases and J 6 bases, with 16 bases left between them.

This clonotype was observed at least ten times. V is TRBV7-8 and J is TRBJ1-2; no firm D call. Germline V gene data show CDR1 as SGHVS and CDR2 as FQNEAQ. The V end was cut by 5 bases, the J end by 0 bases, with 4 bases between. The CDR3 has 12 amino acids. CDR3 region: CASSATNYGYTF. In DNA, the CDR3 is TGTGCCAGCAGCGCAACTAACTATGGCTACACCTTC.

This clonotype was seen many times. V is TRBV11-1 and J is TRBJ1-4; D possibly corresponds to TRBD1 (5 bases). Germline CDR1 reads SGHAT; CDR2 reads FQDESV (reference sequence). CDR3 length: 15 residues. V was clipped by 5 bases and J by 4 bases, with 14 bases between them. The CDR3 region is CASSPGGERNEKLFF. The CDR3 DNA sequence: TGTGCCAGCAGCCCGGGGGGTGAACGTAATGAAAAACTGTTTTTT.

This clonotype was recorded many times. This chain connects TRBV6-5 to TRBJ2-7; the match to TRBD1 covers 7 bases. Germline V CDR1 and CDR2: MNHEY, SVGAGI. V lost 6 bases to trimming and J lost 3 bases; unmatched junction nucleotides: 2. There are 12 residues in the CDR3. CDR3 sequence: CASSRQGYEQYF. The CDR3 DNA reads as TGTGCCAGCAGCCGACAGGGCTACGAGCAGTACTTC.

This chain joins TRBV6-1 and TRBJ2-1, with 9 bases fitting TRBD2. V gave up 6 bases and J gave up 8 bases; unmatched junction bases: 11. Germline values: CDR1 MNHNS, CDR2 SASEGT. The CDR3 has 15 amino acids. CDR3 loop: CASSVKGLAGHEQFF. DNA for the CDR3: TGTGCCAGCAGCGTAAAGGGACTAGCCGGTCATGAGCAGTTCTTC.

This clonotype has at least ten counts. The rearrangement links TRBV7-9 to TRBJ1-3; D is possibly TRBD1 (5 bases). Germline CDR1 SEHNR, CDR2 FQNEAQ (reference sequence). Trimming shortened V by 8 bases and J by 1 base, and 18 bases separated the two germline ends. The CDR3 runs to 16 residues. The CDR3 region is CASRPFWGASGNTIYF. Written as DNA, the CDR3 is TGTGCCAGCCGACCGTTTTGGGGCGCATCTGGAAACACCATATATTTT.

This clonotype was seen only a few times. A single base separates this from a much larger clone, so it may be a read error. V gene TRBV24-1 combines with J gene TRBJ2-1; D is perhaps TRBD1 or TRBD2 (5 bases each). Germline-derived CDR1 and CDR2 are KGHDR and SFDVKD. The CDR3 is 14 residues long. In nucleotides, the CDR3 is TGTGCCACCAGTGACCCGGGACGAAACAATGGGCAGTTCTTC. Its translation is CATSDPGRNNGQFF.